This T cell receptor beta chain was recorded in a study of beta chain features in type 1 diabetes (dated by TCRdb to the late 2010s). Regarding the study in general: No differences in mean age, gender distribution, total cell number or subset yield were found between patients and healthy donors. Naive and central memory subsets were obtained from all 30 or so donors, but regulatory and stem cell-like memory subsets were isolated from only 8 patients and 8 healthy donors. The study compared the TCRB repertoires of sorted circulating CD4+ T cell subsets in recently diagnosed type 1 diabetes patients with those in matched healthy donors. A total of roughly 100 million sorted cells were examined across all samples, and RNA yield correlated strongly with the number of cells per subset.

Comment on this clone: Its antigen target is currently unknown. One base away there is no much larger clone; base qualities are not given.

The CDR3 runs 17 residues from the cysteine to the phenylalanine. This entry keeps only the CDR3 DNA: 51 bases, framed from base 1. For CDR1 and CDR2, the germline V gene lists MRHNA and SNTAGT. V ends up 0 bases short and J 4 bases short, with an unmatched junction base count of 6. All of the isolated RNA was reverse transcribed with the High Capacity cDNA Reverse Transcription Kit, so expressed TCRB transcripts were sequenced. Naive, central memory and regulatory T cell samples underwent deep immunoSEQ sequencing, averaging around 3.9 million total reads per sample. Sorted cells were lysed in RLT buffer and RNA was extracted with DNase-treated RNeasy Micro or Mini kits, depending on cell number. Each cell subset was processed on its own to prevent cross-contamination, while patient and healthy donor samples were processed together. TCRB sequences were amplified from cDNA with the immunoSEQ multiplex PCR, producing 87-bp fragments spanning the CDR3 region. Sequencing of the amplicons was performed on the Illumina HiSeq platform. The source study handled its data this way. Synthetic template baselines were used to correct PCR bias computationally, reads within Hamming distance 2 were collapsed together, and singletons that could not be merged were discarded. Reads were aligned against IMGT so that V, D and J genes, CDR3 length and insertions or deletions at six rearrangement sites could be assigned. Within each subset, clonotype counts were normalized to the number of sorted cells before true diversity and Gini coefficients were calculated with the tcR R package. Repertoire sharing was quantified using the overlap coefficient calculated on TCRB nucleotide sequences. Out-of-frame TCRB sequences from naive cells were analyzed as a proxy for the pre-selection repertoire. TCRdb retrieved this table from immuneACCESS and kept in-frame rearrangements only. Not all clones are present; in checked studies, unresolved V genes account for under half, and no reason is known for the remainder. For V, J and clone size, that table is used; D and trimming come from the DNA. Here the sample has hundreds of thousands of clones; around 14% occur a single time. The ten top clones hold about 0.03% of the sample.

A single peripheral blood draw of about 116 mL on average was collected from each donor into heparinised tubes. A BD FACSAria II was used to sort naive, central memory, regulatory and stem cell-like memory CD4+ T cells with a panel that included CD45RO, CCR7, CD25, CD127, CD95 and CD27. A purity above 95% was achieved for all sorted populations. PBMCs were isolated right away by Lymphoprep density gradient centrifugation and were stained directly, without culture. So that batch effects would be minimized, each experiment stained and sorted samples in pairs, pairing one healthy donor with one patient. On the study overall, not on this receptor specifically: Patients with type 1 diabetes made fewer insertions and deleted more nucleotides at VDJ recombination sites, implying thymic rearrangement abnormalities. A moderate but significant shortening of TCRB CDR3 length was observed in type 1 diabetes patients in all four CD4+ subsets. PCR may preferentially amplify shorter templates, but because patient and control samples were amplified and corrected together, any resulting skew would affect both groups equally. Only small numbers of individuals were included in the HLA sub-analyses, which left unresolved whether HLA type had any influence on TCRB rearrangement. Because cDNA rather than genomic DNA was sequenced, highly expressing activated cells could have been over-represented, although no difference in activation and CD3 levels was found between groups. Naive, central memory and regulatory TCRB repertoires appeared more similar among patients than among healthy donors.

The sequencing sample was made of naive CD4+ T cells from blood. The meaning of the sample's cell subset or site label: true naive CD4+ T cells. The origin of this receptor is a woman in her thirties or forties in good health. The V gene is TRBV6-4 and the J gene is TRBJ2-5, with TRBD2 identical over 12 junction bases. The base sequence is TGTGCCAGCAGTGACTCACTAGCGGGGGGAGGGGGAGAGACCCAGTACTTC. Its protein reads: CASSDSLAGGGGETQYF.